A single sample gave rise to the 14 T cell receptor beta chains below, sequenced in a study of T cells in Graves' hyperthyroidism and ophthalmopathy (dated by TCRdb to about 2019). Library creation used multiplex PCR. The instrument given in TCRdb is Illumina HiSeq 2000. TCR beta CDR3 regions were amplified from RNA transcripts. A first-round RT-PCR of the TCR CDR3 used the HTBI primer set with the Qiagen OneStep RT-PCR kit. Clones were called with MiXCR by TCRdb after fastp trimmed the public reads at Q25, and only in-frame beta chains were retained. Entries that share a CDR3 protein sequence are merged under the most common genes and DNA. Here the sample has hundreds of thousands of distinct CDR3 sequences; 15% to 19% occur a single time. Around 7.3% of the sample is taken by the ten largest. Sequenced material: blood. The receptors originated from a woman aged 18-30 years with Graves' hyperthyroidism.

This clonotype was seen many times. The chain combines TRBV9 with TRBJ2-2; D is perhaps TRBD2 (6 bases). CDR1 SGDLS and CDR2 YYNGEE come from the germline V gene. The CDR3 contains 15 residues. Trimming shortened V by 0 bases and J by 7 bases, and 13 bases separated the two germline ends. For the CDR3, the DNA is TGTGCCAGCAGCGTAGCAACTAGCAGGAGCGGGGAGCTGTTTTTT. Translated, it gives CASSVATSRSGELFF.

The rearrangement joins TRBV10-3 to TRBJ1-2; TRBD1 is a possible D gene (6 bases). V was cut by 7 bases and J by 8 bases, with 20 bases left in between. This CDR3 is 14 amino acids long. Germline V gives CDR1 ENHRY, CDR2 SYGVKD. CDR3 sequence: CAINQGGHLEGYTF. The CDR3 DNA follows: TGTGCCATCAACCAAGGGGGGCACTTGGAAGGCTACACCTTC.

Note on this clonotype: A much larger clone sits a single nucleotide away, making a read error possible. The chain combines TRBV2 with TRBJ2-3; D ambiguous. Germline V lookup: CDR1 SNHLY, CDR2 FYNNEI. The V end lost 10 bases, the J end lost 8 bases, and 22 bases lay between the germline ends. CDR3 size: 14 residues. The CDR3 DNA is TGTGCCACGCGTAGGGCTGGGTCGGCAGGTACGCAGTATTTT. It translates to CATRRAGSAGTQYF. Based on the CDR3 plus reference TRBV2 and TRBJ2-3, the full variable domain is EPEVTQTPSHQVTQMGQEVILRCVPISNHLYFYWYRQILGQKVEFLVSFYNNEISEKSEIFDDQFSVERPDGSNFTLKIRSTKLEDSAMYFCATRRAGSAGTQYFGPGTRLTVL.

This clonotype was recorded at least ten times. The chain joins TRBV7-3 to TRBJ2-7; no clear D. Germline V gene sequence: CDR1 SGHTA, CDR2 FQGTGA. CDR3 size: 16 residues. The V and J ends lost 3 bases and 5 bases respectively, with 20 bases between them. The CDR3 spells CASSFPETLLENEQYF. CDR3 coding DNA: TGTGCCAGCAGCTTTCCAGAGACTCTGCTGGAGAACGAGCAGTACTTC.

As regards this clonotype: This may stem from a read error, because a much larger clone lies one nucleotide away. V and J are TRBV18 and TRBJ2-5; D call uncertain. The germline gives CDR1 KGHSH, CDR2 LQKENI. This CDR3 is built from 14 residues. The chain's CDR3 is CASSPVMNQEAQYF. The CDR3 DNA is TGTGCCAGCTCACCTGTGATGAACCAAGAGGCCCAGTACTTC. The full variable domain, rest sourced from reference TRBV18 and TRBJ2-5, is NAGVMQNPRHLVRRRGQEARLRCSPMKGHSHVYWYRQLPEEGLKFMVYLQKENIIDESGMPKERFSAEFPKEGPSILRIQQVVRGDSAAYFCASSPVMNQEAQYFGPGTRLLVL.

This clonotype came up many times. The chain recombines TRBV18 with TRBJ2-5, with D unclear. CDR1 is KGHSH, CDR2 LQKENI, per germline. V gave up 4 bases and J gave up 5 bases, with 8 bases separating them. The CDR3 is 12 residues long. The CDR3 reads CASSRGSETQYF. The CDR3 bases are TGTGCCAGCTCACGGGGAAGCGAGACCCAGTACTTC.

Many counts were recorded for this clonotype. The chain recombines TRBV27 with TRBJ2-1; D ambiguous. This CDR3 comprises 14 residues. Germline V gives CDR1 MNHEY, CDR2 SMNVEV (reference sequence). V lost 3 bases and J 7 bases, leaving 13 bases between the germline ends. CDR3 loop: CASSLRLVGNEQFF. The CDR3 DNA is TGTGCCAGCAGTTTGAGGCTAGTGGGTAATGAGCAGTTCTTC.

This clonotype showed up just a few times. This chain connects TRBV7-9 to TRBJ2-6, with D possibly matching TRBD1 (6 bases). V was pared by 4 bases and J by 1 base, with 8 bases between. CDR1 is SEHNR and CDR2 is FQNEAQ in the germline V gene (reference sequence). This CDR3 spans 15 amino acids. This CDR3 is CASSYRVSGANVLTF. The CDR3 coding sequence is TGTGCCAGCAGCTACAGGGTTTCTGGGGCCAACGTCCTGACTTTC.

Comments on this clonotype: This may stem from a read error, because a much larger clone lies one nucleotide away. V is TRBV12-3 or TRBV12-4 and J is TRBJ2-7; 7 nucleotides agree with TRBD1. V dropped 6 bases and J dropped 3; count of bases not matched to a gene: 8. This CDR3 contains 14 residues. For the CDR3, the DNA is TGTGCCAGCAGAACCGGGGCAGGGGGCTACGAGCAGTACTTC. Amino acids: CASRTGAGGYEQYF.

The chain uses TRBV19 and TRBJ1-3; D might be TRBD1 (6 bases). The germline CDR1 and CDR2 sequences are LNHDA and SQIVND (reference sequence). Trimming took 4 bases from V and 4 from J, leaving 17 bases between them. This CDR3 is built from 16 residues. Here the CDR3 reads CASSTGDTQRGNTIYF. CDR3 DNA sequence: TGTGCCAGTAGTACAGGGGACACACAGCGCGGAAACACCATATATTTT. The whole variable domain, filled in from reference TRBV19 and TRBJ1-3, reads DGGITQSPKYLFRKEGQNVTLSCEQNLNHDAMYWYRQDPGQGLRLIYYSQIVNDFQKGDIAEGYSVSREKKESFPLTVTSAQKNPTAFYLCASSTGDTQRGNTIYFGEGSWLTVV.

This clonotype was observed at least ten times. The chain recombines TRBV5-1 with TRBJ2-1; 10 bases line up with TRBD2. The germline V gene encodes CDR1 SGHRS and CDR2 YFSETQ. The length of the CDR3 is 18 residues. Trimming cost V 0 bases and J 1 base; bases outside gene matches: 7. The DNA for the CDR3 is TGCGCCAGCAGCTTGGCGGCTAGCGGGAGTGCGTCCTACAATGAGCAGTTCTTC. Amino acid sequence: CASSLAASGSASYNEQFF.

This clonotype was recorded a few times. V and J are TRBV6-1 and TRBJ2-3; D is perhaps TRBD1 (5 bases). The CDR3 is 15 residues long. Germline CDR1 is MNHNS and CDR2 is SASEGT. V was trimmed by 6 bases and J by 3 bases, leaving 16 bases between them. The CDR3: CASRFREGRTDTQYF. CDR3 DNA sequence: TGTGCCAGCAGGTTCAGGGAAGGTCGGACAGATACGCAGTATTTT.

CDR3 in DNA: TGTGCCAGCAGACCTAGCGGGAGATACGAGCAGTACTTC. This translates into CASRPSGRYEQYF. The chain carries TRBV28 and TRBJ2-7; 10 bases fit TRBD2. J gave up 4 bases and V 6 bases, and 3 bases lay outside the gene matches. The germline CDR1 and CDR2 sequences are MDHEN and SYDVKM. This CDR3 spans 13 amino acids.

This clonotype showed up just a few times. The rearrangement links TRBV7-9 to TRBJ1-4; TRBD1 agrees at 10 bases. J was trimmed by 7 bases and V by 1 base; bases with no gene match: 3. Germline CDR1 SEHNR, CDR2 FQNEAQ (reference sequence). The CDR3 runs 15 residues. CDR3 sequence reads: CASSLGDRGSEKLFF. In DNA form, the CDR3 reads TGTGCCAGCAGCTTAGGGGACAGGGGAAGTGAAAAACTGTTTTTT.